One and the same sample provided the 20 T cell receptor beta chains below, sequenced in a study of shared clonotypes between healthy human individuals. Profiled with immunoSEQ multiplex PCR; TCRdb holds only in-frame clones, not every one. There are over a million clones in the sample; roughly 98% occur only once, and less than 0.55% lies in the top ten. Sequencing was performed on naive CD4+ T cells sorted from blood. The subset: CD45RA+ positively selected. These TCRs come from a young man in good health.

The V gene is TRBV10-3, the J gene TRBJ2-2; the match to TRBD1 covers 10 bases. Germline values: CDR1 ENHRY, CDR2 SYGVKD. The CDR3 has 17 amino acids. V shed 4 bases and J 4 bases; nucleotides not matched to a gene: 9. This chain's CDR3 is CAISAYPGQGSTGELFF. CDR3 nucleotides: TGTGCCATCAGTGCTTACCCGGGACAGGGGAGCACCGGGGAGCTGTTTTTT.

The V and J genes are TRBV5-3 and TRBJ2-5, with TRBD2 matching over 9 bases. TRBV5-3 falls under the ORF class, with uncertain function. The CDR3 runs 17 residues. V shed 0 bases, J shed 1 base, and the junction held 7 bases outside the gene matches. CDR3 bases: TGTGCCAGAAGCTTGGGTGTTCTAGCGGGGACCCAAGAGACCCAGTACTTC. It specifies CARSLGVLAGTQETQYF.

The CDR3 is CASSARQGNTQYF. CDR3 in DNA: TGTGCCAGCAGCGCCAGACAGGGCAATACGCAGTATTTT. The chain carries TRBV9 and TRBJ2-3, with TRBD1 identical over 7 bases. The junction had 5 bases not matched to a gene; V was cut back by 3 bases and J by 7 bases. CDR3 length: 13 amino acids. Germline loops: CDR1 SGDLS, CDR2 YYNGEE.

V and J are TRBV9 and TRBJ1-1; D is ambiguous. The CDR3 contains 14 residues. Germline lookup yields CDR1 SGDLS and CDR2 YYNGEE. The ends were cut back, 2 bases at V and 6 bases at J, with 14 bases in the middle. CDR3 DNA sequence: TGTGCCAGCAGCGTCACTAGCGCCCAGGCTGAAGCTTTCTTT. This sequence encodes CASSVTSAQAEAFF.

V and J are TRBV28 and TRBJ1-2; 11 bases are shared with TRBD1. The trim removed 6 bases at V and 8 bases at J, leaving 8 bases unmatched. This CDR3 has 14 amino acids. Germline loops: CDR1 MDHEN, CDR2 SYDVKM. For the CDR3, the DNA is TGTGCCAGCAGCACTCCGGACAGGGGGCTAGGCTACACCTTC. The encoded protein is CASSTPDRGLGYTF.

The chain has TRBV5-5 and TRBJ1-4; the D is unclear. This CDR3 comprises 13 residues. Germline loops: CDR1 SGHKS, CDR2 YYEKEE (reference sequence). Trimming cost V 4 bases and J 8 bases, with 12 bases left between them. As DNA, the CDR3 is TGTGCCAGCAGCCTCGGAGGGTTCGAAAAACTGTTTTTT. It encodes CASSLGGFEKLFF.

Regarding this clone: Other DNA sequences within the sample encode an identical CDR3. The gene calls are TRBV2 and TRBJ2-5; D ambiguous. Germline CDR1 and CDR2: SNHLY and FYNNEI. With 4 bases removed from V and 1 base from J, the gap between germline ends came to 4 bases. The CDR3 covers 12 residues. CDR3 nucleotide sequence: TGTGCCAGCAGTGCTATCCAAGAGACCCAGTACTTC. Amino acids: CASSAIQETQYF.

The chain couples TRBV25-1 to TRBJ2-3, with TRBD1 identical over 8 bases. V lost 8 bases to trimming and J lost 3 bases; unmatched junction nucleotides: 10. Germline CDR1 is MGHDK and CDR2 is SYGVNS. The CDR3 contains 15 residues. The CDR3 nucleotides read TGTGCCAGCCGAGATTCCGGGACAGGAACAGATACGCAGTATTTT. It yields the protein CASRDSGTGTDTQYF. Filled out from reference TRBV25-1 and TRBJ2-3, the complete variable domain reads EADIYQTPRYLVIGTGKKITLECSQTMGHDKMYWYQQDPGMELHLIHYSYGVNSTEKGDLSSESTVSRIRTEHFPLTLESARPSHTSQYLCASRDSGTGTDTQYFGPGTRLTVL.

The chain joins TRBV7-9 to TRBJ2-7; D possibly uses TRBD1 or TRBD2 (6 bases each). The CDR3 has 15 amino acids. Trimming shortened V by 5 bases and J by 5 bases, and 19 bases separated the two germline ends. Per the germline V gene, CDR1 is SEHNR and CDR2 is FQNEAQ (reference sequence). Here the CDR3 DNA reads TGTGCCAGCAGCCCCTGGAGGGGGAAAATGAACGAGCAGTACTTC. It encodes CASSPWRGKMNEQYF.

The chain carries TRBV7-2 and TRBJ2-2; the D gene is possibly TRBD1 (6 bases). Between the trimmed V and J ends, which lost 4 bases and 4 bases, there was a span of 10 bases. CDR1 SGHTA and CDR2 FQGNSA come from the germline V gene. CDR3 length: 14 residues. The CDR3 sequence is CASSSTGTTGELFF. CDR3 bases: TGTGCCAGCAGCTCAACAGGGACCACCGGGGAGCTGTTTTTT.

J is TRBJ2-3 and V is TRBV6-6; 11 bases align to TRBD2. This CDR3 spans 15 amino acids. Germline trimming cut 6 bases from V and 1 base from J; bases unmatched to any gene: 3. Germline loops: CDR1 MNHNY, CDR2 SVGAGI (reference sequence). The CDR3 reads CASRHSGRGTDTQYF. The DNA for the CDR3 is TGTGCCAGCAGACATAGCGGGAGGGGCACAGATACGCAGTATTTT.

This chain connects TRBV14 to TRBJ2-1; D ambiguous. V was shortened by 1 base and J by 3 bases, with 7 bases between the two germline ends. The CDR3 extends over 14 amino acids. In germline, CDR1 is SGHDN, CDR2 FVKESK. CDR3 protein: CASSQGSHYNEQFF. CDR3 in DNA: TGTGCCAGCAGCCAAGGGTCCCACTACAATGAGCAGTTCTTC.

The chain couples TRBV29-1 to TRBJ1-4, with a tentative D call TRBD1 (5 bases). This CDR3 region has 13 residues. In germline, CDR1 is SQVTM, CDR2 ANQGSEA. V was pared by 5 bases and J by 8 bases, with 15 bases between. The DNA for the CDR3 is TGCAGCGTTTCAGGACACTTGGGCGAAAAACTGTTTTTT. This gives the protein CSVSGHLGEKLFF.

The chain combines TRBV11-2 with TRBJ2-1; D is unresolved. This CDR3 is 14 amino acids long. V was cut by 6 bases and J by 7 bases, with 16 bases left in between. In germline, CDR1 is SGHAT, CDR2 FQNNGV. CDR3 sequence (DNA): TGTGCCAGCAGTAATTTGGGCTATTCGAATGAGCAGTTCTTC. Translating it yields CASSNLGYSNEQFF.

The chain uses TRBV25-1 and TRBJ2-1; a weak D match, TRBD2 (6 bases). Looked up from germline, CDR1 is MGHDK and CDR2 is SYGVNS. V was clipped by 2 bases and J by 2 bases, with 10 bases between them. The CDR3 runs 15 residues. CDR3 protein: CASSENTSPYNEQFF. The DNA for the CDR3 is TGTGCCAGCAGTGAAAATACTAGCCCCTACAATGAGCAGTTCTTC.

Of note for this clone: Within the sample, other DNA sequences also encode this same CDR3. J is TRBJ2-5 and V is TRBV5-1, with 7 bases lining up with TRBD1. J gave up 2 bases and V 0 bases, and 4 bases lay outside the gene matches. This CDR3 region has 15 residues. Looked up from germline, CDR1 is SGHRS and CDR2 is YFSETQ. CDR3 protein: CASSLAGTVQETQYF. The CDR3 DNA is TGCGCCAGCAGCTTGGCAGGGACAGTACAAGAGACCCAGTACTTC.

V gene TRBV6-6 combines with J gene TRBJ1-2; TRBD1 matches at 8 bases. This CDR3 is 13 amino acids long. Germline V gives CDR1 MNHNY, CDR2 SVGAGI (reference sequence). V lost 5 bases and J lost 4; bases outside the gene matches: 3. The CDR3 here is CASSRTGPYGYTF. Here the CDR3 DNA reads TGTGCCAGCAGTCGGACAGGGCCCTATGGCTACACCTTC.

This clone was observed a single time. The CDR3 is CASRMTVADTQYF. For the CDR3, the DNA is TGTGCCAGCAGGATGACAGTCGCAGATACGCAGTATTTT. The V call is TRBV27, the J call TRBJ2-3; D is perhaps TRBD1 (5 bases). The CDR3 runs 13 residues. Germline V gene sequence: CDR1 MNHEY, CDR2 SMNVEV (reference sequence). The V gene lost 6 bases and the J gene lost 4 bases, with 11 bases spanning the gap.

The J gene is TRBJ1-5, the V gene TRBV5-8; D might be TRBD1 (6 bases). The CDR3 is made up of 14 amino acids. V was shortened by 3 bases and J by 6 bases, with 13 bases between the two germline ends. Germline V lookup: CDR1 SGHTS, CDR2 YDEGEE. CDR3 region: CASSSQGRGQPQHF. The DNA for the CDR3 is TGTGCCAGCAGCTCACAGGGAAGGGGTCAGCCCCAGCATTTT.

This sequence joins TRBV14 and TRBJ2-1, with 13 bases lining up with TRBD2. CDR3 length equals 19 residues. Germline V gene data show CDR1 as SGHDN and CDR2 as FVKESK. V dropped 0 bases and J dropped 3; count of bases not matched to a gene: 8. The CDR3: CASSQDTLAGGPFYNEQFF. CDR3 bases: TGTGCCAGCAGCCAAGATACACTAGCGGGAGGGCCTTTCTACAATGAGCAGTTCTTC. The full variable domain, rest sourced from reference TRBV14 and TRBJ2-1, is EAGVTQFPSHSVIEKGQTVTLRCDPISGHDNLYWYRRVMGKEIKFLLHFVKESKQDESGMPNNRFLAERTGGTYSTLKVQPAELEDSGVYFCASSQDTLAGGPFYNEQFFGPGTRLTVL.